This is a list of T cell receptor beta chains from one sample in a study of CD8+ T cells in alopecia areata. Sequenced by immunoSEQ multiplex PCR; TCRdb stores in-frame clones only, minus some. The sample consists of 170,000 or so clones, 50% to 65% of them appearing once. Sequencing used CD8+ T cells sorted from blood, obtained at week 24, from a patient treated with tofacitinib. All receptors come from a human donor with alopecia areata. Both conserved end residues are part of each CDR3. A D gene is named only where the DNA matches it firmly. Clone size appears in some rows only: once, few, many, or a class for an expanded clone.

j_gene | d_gene | v_gene | abundance | CDR3aa | CDR3nt
TRBJ2-3 | NA | TRBV6-4 | few | CASSDTLGTDTQYF | TGTGCCAGCAGTGACACCCTGGGCACAGATACGCAGTATTTT
TRBJ2-1 | NA | TRBV4-3 | few | CASSQDPRAEQFF | TGCGCCAGCAGCCAAGACCCTAGGGCTGAGCAGTTCTTC
TRBJ2-2 | TRBD1 | TRBV18 | few | CASPTGTGELFF | TGTGCCAGCCCGACAGGGACCGGGGAGCTGTTTTTT
TRBJ1-1 | NA | TRBV19 | once | CASSYQGLVTEAFF | TGTGCCAGTAGTTATCAGGGGTTAGTCACTGAAGCTTTCTTT
TRBJ1-1 | NA | TRBV10-2 | NA | CASKSGSEAFF | TGCGCCAGCAAGAGCGGTAGTGAAGCTTTCTTT
TRBJ2-1 | NA | TRBV6-5 | NA | CASSQGEGNNEQFF | TGTGCCAGCAGTCAGGGCGAGGGGAACAATGAGCAGTTCTTC
TRBJ1-2 | NA | TRBV25-1 | NA | CASSEGEAYGYTF | TGTGCCAGCAGTGAAGGGGAGGCCTATGGCTACACCTTC
TRBJ1-2 | NA | TRBV14 | NA | CASSHPAGRGYTF | TGTGCCAGCAGCCACCCCGCCGGGAGGGGCTACACCTTC
TRBJ2-3 | TRBD2 | TRBV6-5 | NA | CASRLRGGSDTQYF | TGTGCCAGCAGACTACGGGGGGGCTCAGATACGCAGTATTTT
TRBJ2-3 | NA | TRBV5-8 | NA | CASRSGYSDTQYF | TGTGCCAGCAGAAGCGGTTACTCAGATACGCAGTATTTT
TRBJ1-1 | NA | TRBV11-2 | NA | CASSLGVGGVYDTEAFF | TGTGCCAGCAGCTTAGGGGTCGGGGGTGTATACGACACTGAAGCTTTCTTT
TRBJ2-7 | NA | TRBV13 | few | CASSPRGIPYEQYF | TGTGCCAGCAGCCCCCGGGGTATTCCCTACGAGCAGTACTTC
TRBJ2-7 | NA | TRBV4-3 | NA | CASSQDGAGNYEQYF | TGCGCCAGCAGCCAAGATGGGGCAGGGAACTACGAGCAGTACTTC
TRBJ2-3 | NA | TRBV19 | NA | CASLTSHQAADTQYF | TGTGCCAGTTTGACATCCCACCAAGCCGCAGATACGCAGTATTTT
TRBJ2-7 | NA | TRBV4-3 | few | CASSQVESHGNEQYF | TGCGCCAGCAGCCAAGTGGAGAGCCACGGCAACGAGCAGTACTTC
TRBJ2-7 | TRBD1 | TRBV9 | NA | CASSEGQGYEQYF | TGTGCCAGCAGCGAGGGACAGGGCTACGAGCAGTACTTC
TRBJ2-7 | NA | TRBV30 | NA | CAWSVMGDEQYF | TGTGCCTGGAGTGTAATGGGGGACGAGCAGTACTTC
TRBJ1-2 | NA | TRBV29-1 | NA | CSARSKGEGGNTF | TGCAGCGCGAGGAGTAAGGGCGAAGGTGGCAACACCTTC
TRBJ2-3 | TRBD2 | TRBV2 | NA | CASPSGRSTDTQYF | TGTGCCAGTCCTAGCGGTCGTAGCACAGATACGCAGTATTTT
TRBJ2-7 | TRBD1 | TRBV15 | few | CATSRAGQGYEQYF | TGTGCCACCAGCAGAGCCGGACAGGGGTACGAGCAGTACTTC
TRBJ1-1 | NA | TRBV9 | NA | CASSVAGDRGIGNTEAFF | TGTGCCAGCAGCGTAGCGGGTGATCGGGGGATAGGGAACACTGAAGCTTTCTTT
TRBJ2-5 | TRBD2 | TRBV27 | NA | CASSFGGGTQYF | TGTGCCAGCAGTTTTGGGGGGGGGACCCAGTACTTC
TRBJ1-6 | NA | TRBV15 | NA | CATSRDQLVRSYNSPLHF | TGTGCCACCAGCAGAGATCAATTGGTCCGCTCCTATAATTCACCCCTCCACTTT
TRBJ1-1 | TRBD1 | TRBV25-1 | NA | CASSGDRGENTEAFF | TGTGCCAGCAGTGGGGACAGGGGAGAGAACACTGAAGCTTTCTTT
TRBJ1-2 | NA | TRBV6-5 | NA | CASSYSTGSGYTF | TGTGCCAGCAGTTACTCGACAGGATCTGGCTACACCTTC
TRBJ2-1 | NA | TRBV9 | NA | CASSENPNEQFF | TGTGCCAGCAGCGAGAACCCCAATGAGCAGTTCTTC